The T cell receptor (beta chain) under discussion was sequenced for a study of cytomegalovirus exposure and HLA in healthy donors (dated by TCRdb to about 2017). With regard to the full study: In an earlier analysis of several hundred of the donors, 250 to 350 Gb of sequence data and 120 million or so unique TCR beta sequences from about 179 million T cells were reported. To predict cytomegalovirus infection status, the study brought together high-throughput TCR immunosequencing, statistical association of individual TCRs with disease status, and machine learning. The T cell repertoires of around 730 subjects were profiled by immunosequencing and related to cytomegalovirus serostatus. Both class I and class II loci were covered by HLA typing, at four-digit resolution. Roughly 5 DR-DQ haplotypes were handled as single units for association and clustering, since linkage in the cohort was strong. A later analysis re-analyzed previously published TCR beta repertoires from 600 to 850 donors and added high-resolution HLA genotyping to study TCR occurrence patterns. An early release that covered fewer than 750 HLA-typed donors contained approximately 290 gigabases of sequencing data and about 93 million unique TCR sequences. Among around 400 genotyped donors of the cohort, an average of approximately 200,000 unique TCR beta nucleotide sequences was sequenced per donor, of which 15% to 20% were non-productive. Among the roughly 400 genotyped donors, approximately 76% belonged to the genetic ancestry cluster associated with self-reported Caucasian donors. To decide whether each TCR beta V gene segment behaved as functional or pseudogenic, an earlier analysis of 587 of the donors relied on high-throughput TCR beta sequencing. A separate validation cohort of 100 to 150 different subjects was used in addition to the roughly 720-subject first cohort. The number of donors typed differed by locus, with about 629-630 for A, B, C, DRB1 and DQB1, roughly 520 for DQA1, over 600 for DPA1, and around 450 for DPB1. In the later analysis, no new phenotypic data were used to find candidate immune exposures; instead, reliance was placed on TCR beta sequences and their occurrence across donors. A later genetic analysis took genome-wide SNP genotypes for about 55% of the 666 donors and used that subset as a discovery cohort. Donor age, sex, ethnicity and CMV serostatus were collected together with the repertoire data. The study aimed to test whether signatures of past pathogen exposure could be identified by cataloging public T cell receptors. Every repertoire in the discovery cohort had been generated on one and the same sequencing platform.

Remarks on this clone: No cognate antigen has been identified for it. No base quality values were provided; no much bigger clone lies one nucleotide off.

Libraries were built with the immunoSEQ multiplex PCR assay. The multiplex PCR relied on a mix of 60 forward primers for TCR Vbeta segments and 13 reverse primers for TCR Jbeta segments. A multiplex PCR assay on genomic DNA amplified the CDR3 region of rearranged TCR beta genes. Amplified TCR beta libraries were sequenced as 87-base-pair reads on the Illumina HiSeq System. The authors processed their data as follows. A later analysis counted tens of millions of unique TCR beta chains across the 650 to 800 repertoires, and 10 million to 12 million of these chains were shared by at least two donors. To remove PCR and sequencing errors, raw reads were error-corrected and collapsed into unique sequences using a nearest-neighbor algorithm that merged closely related sequences. V, D and J gene segments were assigned by aligning CDR3 sequences to IMGT reference sequences. For a sequence to be retained, a match of at least six nucleotides to both a V gene segment and a J gene segment was required. Rearrangements were classified as productive when the CDR3 lacked stop codons and remained in frame with V and J, and all other rearrangements were classified as non-productive. CDR3 was defined by IMGT convention, running from the second conserved V-encoded cysteine to the conserved J-encoded phenylalanine. Sequences without an unambiguous match to a single V gene segment were excluded from the earlier analysis of about 600 of the donors. An earlier analysis of around 600 of the donors classified V segments as functional when productive rearrangements were above 56.7% and as segregating when the standard deviation between donors was above 5%. A statistical classification framework was built for diagnosing cytomegalovirus status from the catalog of TCR beta chain sequences. In a later analysis, TCR nucleotide sequences were compared against IMGT/GENE-DB human TR gene sequences so that V and J genes could be assigned. The TCRdist pipeline was used in a later analysis to assign CDR3 sequences and most-parsimonious VDJ recombination scenarios. In a later analysis, each TCR beta chain was defined by its CDR3 amino acid sequence together with its V-gene family, and reads without a unique V-gene family were excluded. A later analysis removed 450 to 600 highly shared, low-generation-probability nucleotide sequences to deal with suspected cross-contamination and a sequencing artifact. For each public chain, a later analysis derived a clonal expansion index from normalized ranks of inferred template counts within each repertoire. Generation probabilities in a later analysis came from a VDJ recombination model fitted to out-of-frame rearrangements, and those results were checked against IGoR. In a later analysis, hypergeometric tests were used to score TCR-TCR, TCR-HLA and TCR-CMV co-occurrence, with a repertoire-size bias correction applied to TCR pairs. A later analysis estimated false discovery rates by permuting HLA or CMV assignments 20 times. In a later analysis, co-occurring TCRs were grouped with DBSCAN, and TCRdist sequence similarity was added when clustering was performed within HLA-allele-positive subsets. Co-occurrence clustering excluded repertoires with fewer than 30,000 or more than 120,000 public chains, plus five with anomalous nucleotide sharing. TCRdb re-hosts the immuneACCESS table, in-frame sequences only. Its copies lack some clones; in the studies checked, an unresolved V gene accounts for under half of them, and the cause for the rest is not known. The V and J calls and clone size come from that table; D and trimming were worked out from the DNA. The sample data list about 82,000 clones, and over 75% of these were observed just once. The top ten clones comprise over 10% of the sample.

In total, approximately 700 healthy bone marrow donors made up the cohort. Cohort members were all nominally healthy when sampled, although unrecorded immune exposures were likely present. CMV serostatus was positive for 289 and negative for 352 of the 666 cohort members, and was not recorded for this donor. A peripheral blood sample was collected from each donor, and TCR beta sequencing was performed on peripheral blood mononuclear cells. The Qiagen DNeasy Blood Extraction Kit was used to extract genomic DNA from the blood cell samples. General study outcomes and caveats: It was suggested by the authors that the approach could potentially be generalized to other disease states and immunological phenotypes. A later genetic analysis associated a missense DCLRE1C variant with V-gene and J-gene trimming of TCR beta chains, and an independent cohort replicated the association. Because HLA typing was missing for some donors at each locus, association tests included only the typed subset. In a later analysis, most CMV-associated TCR beta chains were found to appear HLA-restricted, with HLA associations seemingly driven largely by CMV exposure. Most TCR sequences were seen in very few donors, while some public TCRs were found in many individuals. Specific HLA alleles were associated with some 15,000 TCR beta sequences at a false discovery rate of 0.05 in a later analysis. Only TCR beta chains were sequenced in this cohort, and the absence of alpha or paired-chain data limited detectable features. CMV serostatus was the only immune exposure information available for the cohort. A total of 150 to 200 TCR beta chains were listed by the study as associated with cytomegalovirus. A further reported finding was that TCR beta sequences accurately predicted the HLA-A and HLA-B alleles for most subjects in the first cohort. Over 15 rarely observed V segments, including chromosome 9 orphons, were excluded from the earlier analysis of approximately 500 of the donors because counts were too low. Some IMGT-functional V segments, including TRBV6-2 and TRBV6-3, could not be distinguished by the 87-base-pair reads and were therefore excluded. In vitro tests confirmed that three of the cytomegalovirus-associated TCR beta chains recognize cytomegalovirus antigens. Several of the top co-occurrence clusters appeared to be linked to parvovirus B19, influenza, CMV and Epstein-Barr virus, according to a later analysis. A later genetic analysis reported fewer N-insertions in productive TCRs among donors in an Asian-associated ancestry cluster than the 666-donor mean. A group of highly shared sequence variants was considered likely to be a technical artifact of the sequencing pipeline. In a later analysis, TCR association rates were found to vary across HLA loci, with the most associated TCRs seen for DRB1 alleles and the fewest for HLA-C alleles. Correlated functional status among segregating V segments might be attributable to linkage disequilibrium, but an unknown experimental factor could not be ruled out. When HLA alleles, especially DR and DQ, strongly co-occurred, TCR associations were difficult to assign to individual alleles. A later analysis found that HLA-associated TCR beta chains were more clonally expanded and had lower generation probabilities than equally common non-associated chains. The classifier was reported to diagnose cytomegalovirus status with high specificity and sensitivity in both the original and validation cohorts. The presence/absence analyses assumed that sequencing depth was roughly uniform across donors, and that assumption may not be true. Broadly in line with IMGT annotations, most TCR beta V segments showed up in productive rearrangements about 87% or about 30% of the time in an earlier analysis of some 590 of the donors.

The CDR3 contains 13 residues, cysteine and phenylalanine counted. Solely the CDR3 DNA is kept, with 39 bases framed from the first base. V loses 5 bases at its end and J loses 4 bases; junction bases beyond the gene matches: 4. The germline V gene (reference sequence) yields SSHAT for CDR1 and FNYEAQ for CDR2. The origin of this receptor is a human donor in good health. This chain joins TRBV7-7 to TRBJ1-1; TRBD1 matches 7 bases in the middle. Sequences were obtained from PBMCs. The nucleotide sequence reads as follows: TGTGCCAGCAGCCTTTACAGGGGCACTGAAGCTTTCTTT. Translated, this gives CASSLYRGTEAFF.